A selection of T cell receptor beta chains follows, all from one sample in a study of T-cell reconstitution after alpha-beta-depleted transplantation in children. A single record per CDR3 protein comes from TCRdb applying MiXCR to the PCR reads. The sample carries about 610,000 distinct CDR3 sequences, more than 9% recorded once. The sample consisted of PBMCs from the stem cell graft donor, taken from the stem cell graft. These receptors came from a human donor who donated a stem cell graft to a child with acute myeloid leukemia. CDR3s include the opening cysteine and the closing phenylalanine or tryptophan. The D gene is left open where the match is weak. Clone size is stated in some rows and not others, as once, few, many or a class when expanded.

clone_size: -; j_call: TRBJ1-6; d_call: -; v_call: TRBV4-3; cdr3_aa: CASSLWGSNSPLHF; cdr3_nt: TGCGCCAGCAGCCTATGGGGTTCAAATTCACCCCTCCACTTT
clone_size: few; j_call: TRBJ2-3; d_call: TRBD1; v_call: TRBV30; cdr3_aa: CAWSPGQGKSDTQYF; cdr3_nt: TGTGCCTGGAGCCCGGGACAGGGAAAATCAGATACGCAGTATTTT
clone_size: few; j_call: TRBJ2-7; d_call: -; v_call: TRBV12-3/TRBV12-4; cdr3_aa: CASSRNRDHEQYF; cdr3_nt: TGTGCCAGCAGTCGGAATAGAGACCACGAGCAGTACTTC
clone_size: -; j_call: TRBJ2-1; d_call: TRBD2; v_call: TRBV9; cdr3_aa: CASSALGLAGYNEQFF; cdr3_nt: TGTGCCAGCAGCGCACTGGGACTAGCGGGCTACAATGAGCAGTTCTTC
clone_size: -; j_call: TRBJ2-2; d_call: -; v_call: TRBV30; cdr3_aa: CAWSSEGTGELFF; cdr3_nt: TGTGCCTGGAGTAGTGAGGGGACCGGGGAGCTGTTTTTT
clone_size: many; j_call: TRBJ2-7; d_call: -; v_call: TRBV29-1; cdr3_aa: CSVEGFGIYEQYF; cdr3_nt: TGCAGCGTTGAAGGTTTCGGAATCTACGAGCAGTACTTC
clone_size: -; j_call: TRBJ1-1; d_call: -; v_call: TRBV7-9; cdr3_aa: CASSLSGGGANTEAFF; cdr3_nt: TGTGCCAGCAGCTTAAGTGGCGGCGGGGCGAACACTGAAGCTTTCTTT
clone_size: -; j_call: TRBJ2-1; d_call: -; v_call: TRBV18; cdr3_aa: CASSPDELNEQFF; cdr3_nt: TGTGCCAGCTCACCAGACGAATTGAATGAGCAGTTCTTC
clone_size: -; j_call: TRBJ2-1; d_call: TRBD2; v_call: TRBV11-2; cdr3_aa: CASSPRGSGRATYNEQFF; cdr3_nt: TGTGCCAGCAGCCCCCGGGGTAGCGGGAGGGCCACCTACAATGAGCAGTTCTTC
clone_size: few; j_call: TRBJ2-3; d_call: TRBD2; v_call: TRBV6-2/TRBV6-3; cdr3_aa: CASSSPTSGRGTDTQYF; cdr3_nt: TGTGCCAGCAGTTCCCCGACCAGCGGGAGAGGGACAGATACGCAGTATTTT
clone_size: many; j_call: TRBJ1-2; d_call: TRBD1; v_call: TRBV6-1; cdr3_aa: CASSSRTGAYGYTF; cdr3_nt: TGTGCCAGCAGCAGTCGGACAGGGGCCTATGGCTACACCTTC
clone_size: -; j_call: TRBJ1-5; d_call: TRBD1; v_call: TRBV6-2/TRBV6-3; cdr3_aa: CASSYGQGGKPQHF; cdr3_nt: TGTGCCAGCAGTTACGGGCAGGGGGGAAAGCCCCAGCATTTT
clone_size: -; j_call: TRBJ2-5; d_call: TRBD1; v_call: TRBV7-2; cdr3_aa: CASSHDRGLTLETQYF; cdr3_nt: TGTGCCAGCAGTCATGACAGGGGGCTAACTTTAGAGACCCAGTACTTC
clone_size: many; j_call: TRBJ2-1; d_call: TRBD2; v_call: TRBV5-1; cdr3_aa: CASSLAGAGELYEQFF; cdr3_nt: TGCGCCAGCAGCTTGGCCGGAGCGGGAGAATTATATGAGCAGTTCTTC
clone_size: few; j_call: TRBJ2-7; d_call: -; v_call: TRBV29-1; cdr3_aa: CSVAGDPTYEQYF; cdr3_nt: TGCAGCGTTGCAGGGGATCCGACCTACGAGCAGTACTTC
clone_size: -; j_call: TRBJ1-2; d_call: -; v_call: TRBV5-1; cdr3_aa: CASSSDKVYGYTF; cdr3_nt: TGCGCCAGCAGTTCGGACAAGGTCTATGGCTACACCTTC
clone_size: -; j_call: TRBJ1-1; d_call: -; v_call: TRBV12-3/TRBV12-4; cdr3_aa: CASVSGTSRGNTEAFF; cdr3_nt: TGTGCCAGTGTTTCCGGGACATCTCGAGGGAACACTGAAGCTTTCTTT
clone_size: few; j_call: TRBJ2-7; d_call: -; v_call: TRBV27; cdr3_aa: CASRGLWRGSHHEQYF; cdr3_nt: TGTGCCAGCAGGGGCTTGTGGAGGGGAAGTCACCACGAGCAGTACTTC
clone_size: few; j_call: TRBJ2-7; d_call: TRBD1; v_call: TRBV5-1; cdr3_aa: CASSSQGASTLGEQYF; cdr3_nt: TGCGCCAGCAGCAGTCAGGGGGCTAGTACCCTGGGCGAGCAGTACTTC
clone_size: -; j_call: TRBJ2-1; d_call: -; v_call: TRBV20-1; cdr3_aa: CSAEVSSYNEQFF; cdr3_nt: TGCAGTGCTGAGGTGAGCTCCTACAATGAGCAGTTCTTC
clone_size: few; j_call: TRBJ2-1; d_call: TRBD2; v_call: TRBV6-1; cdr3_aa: CASTWRGLELVHEQFF; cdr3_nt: TGTGCCAGCACCTGGAGGGGACTAGAGCTCGTCCATGAGCAGTTCTTC
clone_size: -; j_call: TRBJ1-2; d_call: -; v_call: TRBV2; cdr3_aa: CTISRALDSRNLYGYTF; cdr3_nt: TGTACCATCAGCCGGGCCCTGGACTCACGTAACCTCTATGGCTACACCTTC
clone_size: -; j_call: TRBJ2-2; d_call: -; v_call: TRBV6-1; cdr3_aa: CASSLMLRAGTGELFF; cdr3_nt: TGTGCCAGCAGTCTAATGCTGAGGGCGGGCACCGGGGAGCTGTTTTTT
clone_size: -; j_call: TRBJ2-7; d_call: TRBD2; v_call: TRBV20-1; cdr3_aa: CSASGTSGRVSLGTYEQYF; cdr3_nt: TGCAGTGCTAGCGGGACTAGCGGGAGGGTTTCCCTAGGGACCTACGAGCAGTACTTC
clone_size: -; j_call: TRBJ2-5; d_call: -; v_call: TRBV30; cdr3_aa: CAWSRTRETQYF; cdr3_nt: TGTGCCTGGAGCAGAACCCGAGAGACCCAGTACTTC
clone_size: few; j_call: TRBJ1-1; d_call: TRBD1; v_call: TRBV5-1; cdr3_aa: CASSFQGEGGEAFF; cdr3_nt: TGCGCCAGCAGCTTCCAGGGGGAAGGGGGTGAAGCTTTCTTT
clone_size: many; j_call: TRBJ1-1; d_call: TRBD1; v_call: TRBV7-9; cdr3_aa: CASSRGTGEAFF; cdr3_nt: TGTGCCAGCAGCCGTGGGACAGGCGAAGCTTTCTTT
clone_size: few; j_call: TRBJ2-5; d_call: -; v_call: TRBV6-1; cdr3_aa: CASSEALLGGRETQYF; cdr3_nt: TGTGCCAGCAGTGAAGCGCTTCTTGGAGGGAGGGAGACCCAGTACTTC
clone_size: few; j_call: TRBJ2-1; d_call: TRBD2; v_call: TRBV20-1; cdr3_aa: CSAHSGSSYNEQFF; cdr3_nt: TGCAGTGCTCATAGCGGGAGCTCCTACAATGAGCAGTTCTTC
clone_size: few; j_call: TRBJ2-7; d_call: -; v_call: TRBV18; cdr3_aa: CASSPEAPSSYEQYF; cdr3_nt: TGTGCCAGCTCACCCGAGGCTCCAAGCTCCTACGAGCAGTACTTC
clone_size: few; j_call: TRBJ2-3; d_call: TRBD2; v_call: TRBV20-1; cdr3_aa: CSARNKDSGAIDTQYF; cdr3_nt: TGCAGTGCTAGGAACAAGGATAGCGGGGCAATAGATACGCAGTATTTT
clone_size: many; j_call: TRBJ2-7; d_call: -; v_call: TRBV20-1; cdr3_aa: CSAIKGFIDEQYF; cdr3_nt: TGCAGTGCGATAAAGGGGTTCATTGACGAGCAGTACTTC
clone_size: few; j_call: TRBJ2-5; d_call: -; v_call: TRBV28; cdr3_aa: CASSCDQETQYF; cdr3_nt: TGTGCCAGCAGTTGTGACCAAGAGACCCAGTACTTC
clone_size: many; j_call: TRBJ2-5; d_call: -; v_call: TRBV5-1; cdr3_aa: CASSFLSGGRETQYF; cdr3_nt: TGCGCCAGCAGCTTTTTGTCGGGCGGACGGGAGACCCAGTACTTC
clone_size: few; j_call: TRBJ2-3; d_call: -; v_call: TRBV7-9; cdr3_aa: CASSSTTGVLDTQYF; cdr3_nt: TGTGCCAGCAGCTCGACTACAGGAGTCCTAGATACGCAGTATTTT
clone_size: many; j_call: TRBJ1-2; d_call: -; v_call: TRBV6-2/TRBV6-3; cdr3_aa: CASSPTGDYGYTF; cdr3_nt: TGTGCCAGCAGTCCCACCGGAGACTATGGCTACACCTTC
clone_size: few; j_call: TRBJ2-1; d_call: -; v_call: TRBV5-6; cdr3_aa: CASSLGETDFLSYNEQFF; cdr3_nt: TGTGCCAGCAGCTTGGGTGAGACGGACTTTCTTTCCTACAATGAGCAGTTCTTC
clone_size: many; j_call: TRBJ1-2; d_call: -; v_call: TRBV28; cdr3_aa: CASSFSGNLYGYTF; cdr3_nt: TGTGCCAGCAGTTTTTCAGGGAACCTCTATGGCTACACCTTC
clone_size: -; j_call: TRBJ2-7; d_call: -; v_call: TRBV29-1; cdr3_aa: CSVEDPGEQYF; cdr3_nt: TGCAGCGTTGAAGACCCTGGCGAGCAGTACTTC
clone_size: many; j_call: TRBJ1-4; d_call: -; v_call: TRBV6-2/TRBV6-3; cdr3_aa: CASSRDEKLFF; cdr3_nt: TGTGCCAGCTCCCGGGATGAAAAACTGTTTTTT
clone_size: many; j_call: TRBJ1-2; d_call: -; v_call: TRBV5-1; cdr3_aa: CASSLWTESHYGYTF; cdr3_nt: TGCGCCAGCAGCTTGTGGACTGAGAGTCACTATGGCTACACCTTC
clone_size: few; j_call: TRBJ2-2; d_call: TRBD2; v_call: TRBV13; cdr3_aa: CASSRGPGLVYTGELFF; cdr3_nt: TGTGCCAGCAGCAGAGGACCGGGACTAGTGTACACCGGGGAGCTGTTTTTT
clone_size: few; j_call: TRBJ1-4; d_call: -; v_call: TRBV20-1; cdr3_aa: CSATTTTNEKLFF; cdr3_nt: TGCAGTGCTACGACAACAACTAATGAAAAACTGTTTTTT
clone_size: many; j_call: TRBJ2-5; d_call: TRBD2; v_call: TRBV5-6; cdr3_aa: CASSPGGEEVTQYF; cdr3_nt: TGTGCCAGCAGCCCGGGGGGGGAGGAGGTGACCCAGTACTTC
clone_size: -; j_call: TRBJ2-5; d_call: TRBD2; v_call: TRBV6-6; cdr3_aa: CASKRELETQYF; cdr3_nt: TGTGCCAGCAAGCGGGAGCTAGAGACCCAGTACTTC
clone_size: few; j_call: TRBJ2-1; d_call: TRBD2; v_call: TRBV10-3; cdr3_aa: CAILAGEREQFF; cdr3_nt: TGTGCCATCTTAGCGGGAGAGCGTGAGCAGTTCTTC
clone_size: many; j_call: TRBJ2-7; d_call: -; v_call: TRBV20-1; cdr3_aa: CSAMLAYEQYF; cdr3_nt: TGCAGTGCTATGCTAGCTTACGAGCAGTACTTC
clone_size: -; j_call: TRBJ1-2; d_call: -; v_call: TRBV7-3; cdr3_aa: CASSLRSGGGYTF; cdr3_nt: TGTGCCAGCAGCTTAAGGTCCGGTGGTGGCTACACCTTC
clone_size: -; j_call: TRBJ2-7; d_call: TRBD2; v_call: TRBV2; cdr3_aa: CASSGVGTNYEQYF; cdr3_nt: TGTGCCAGCAGTGGTGTCGGGACTAACTACGAGCAGTACTTC